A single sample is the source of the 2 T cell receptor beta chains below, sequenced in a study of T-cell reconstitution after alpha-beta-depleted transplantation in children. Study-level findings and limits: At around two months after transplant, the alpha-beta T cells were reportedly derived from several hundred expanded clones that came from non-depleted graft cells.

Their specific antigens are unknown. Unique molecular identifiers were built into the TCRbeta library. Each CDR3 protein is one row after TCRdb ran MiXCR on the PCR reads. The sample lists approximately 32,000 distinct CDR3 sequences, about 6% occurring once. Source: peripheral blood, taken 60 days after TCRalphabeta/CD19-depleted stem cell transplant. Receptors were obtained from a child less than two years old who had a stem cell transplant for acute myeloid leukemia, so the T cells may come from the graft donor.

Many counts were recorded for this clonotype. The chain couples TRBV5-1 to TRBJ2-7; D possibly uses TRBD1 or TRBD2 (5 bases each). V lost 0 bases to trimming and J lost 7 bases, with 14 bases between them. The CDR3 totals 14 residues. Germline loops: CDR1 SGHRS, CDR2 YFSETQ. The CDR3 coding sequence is TGCGCCAGCAGCTTGGGGCAGGGACCGAGGGAGCAGTACTTC. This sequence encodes CASSLGQGPREQYF.

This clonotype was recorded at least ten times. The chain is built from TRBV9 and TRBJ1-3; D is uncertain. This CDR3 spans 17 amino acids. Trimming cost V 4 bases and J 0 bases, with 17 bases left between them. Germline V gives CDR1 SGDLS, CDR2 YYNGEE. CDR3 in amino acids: CASSPFRSYRSGNTIYF. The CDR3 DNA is TGTGCCAGCAGCCCCTTCAGATCTTACCGCTCTGGAAACACCATATATTTT.